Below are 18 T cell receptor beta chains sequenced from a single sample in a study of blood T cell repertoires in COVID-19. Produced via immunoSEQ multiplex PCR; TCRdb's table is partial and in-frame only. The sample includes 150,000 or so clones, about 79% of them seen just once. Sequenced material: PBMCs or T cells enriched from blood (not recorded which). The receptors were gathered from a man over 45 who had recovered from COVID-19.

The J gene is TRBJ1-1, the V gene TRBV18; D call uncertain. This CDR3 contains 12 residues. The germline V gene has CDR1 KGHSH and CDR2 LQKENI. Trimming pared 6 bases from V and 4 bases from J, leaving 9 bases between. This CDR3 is CASSREGTEAFF. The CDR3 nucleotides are TGTGCCAGCTCTAGAGAGGGCACTGAAGCTTTCTTT.

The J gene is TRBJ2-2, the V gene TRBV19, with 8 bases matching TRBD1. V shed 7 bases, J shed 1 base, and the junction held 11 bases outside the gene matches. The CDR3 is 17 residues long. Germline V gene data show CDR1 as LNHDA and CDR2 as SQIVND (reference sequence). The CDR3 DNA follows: TGTGCCAGTATAACCTCCTTTGGGACAGGGAACACCGGGGAGCTGTTTTTT. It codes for CASITSFGTGNTGELFF.

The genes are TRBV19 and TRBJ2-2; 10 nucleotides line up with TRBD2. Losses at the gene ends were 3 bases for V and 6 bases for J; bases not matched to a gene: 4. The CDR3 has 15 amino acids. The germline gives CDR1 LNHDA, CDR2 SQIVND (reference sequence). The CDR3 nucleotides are TGTGCCAGTAGTATCCTAGCGGGGGAGTCCGGGGAGCTGTTTTTT. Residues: CASSILAGESGELFF.

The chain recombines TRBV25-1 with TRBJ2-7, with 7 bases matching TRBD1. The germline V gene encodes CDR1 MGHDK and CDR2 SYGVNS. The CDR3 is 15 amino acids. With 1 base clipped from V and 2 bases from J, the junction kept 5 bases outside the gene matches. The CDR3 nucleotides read TGTGCCAGCAGTGAATTGACAGGGAAGGCCTACGAGCAGTACTTC. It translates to CASSELTGKAYEQYF.

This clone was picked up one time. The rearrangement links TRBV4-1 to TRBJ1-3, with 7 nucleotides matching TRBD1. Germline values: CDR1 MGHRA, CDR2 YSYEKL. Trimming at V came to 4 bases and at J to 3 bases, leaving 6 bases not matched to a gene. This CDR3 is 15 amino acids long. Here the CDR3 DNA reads TGCGCCAGCAGCCCAAAGACAGGGATTGGAAACACCATATATTTT. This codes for CASSPKTGIGNTIYF.

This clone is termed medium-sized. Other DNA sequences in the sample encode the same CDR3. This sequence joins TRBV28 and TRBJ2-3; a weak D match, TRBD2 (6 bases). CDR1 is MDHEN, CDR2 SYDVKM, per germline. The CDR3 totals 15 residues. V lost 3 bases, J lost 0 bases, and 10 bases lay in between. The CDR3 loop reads CASSFSGPSTDTQYF. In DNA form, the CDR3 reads TGTGCCAGCAGTTTTAGCGGACCTAGCACAGATACGCAGTATTTT.

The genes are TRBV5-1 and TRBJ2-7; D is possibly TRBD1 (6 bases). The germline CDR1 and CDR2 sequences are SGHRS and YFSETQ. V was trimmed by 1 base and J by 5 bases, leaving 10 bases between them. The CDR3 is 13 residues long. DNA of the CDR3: TGCGCCAGCAGCTTGACAGGGTTTGACGAGCAGTACTTC. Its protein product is CASSLTGFDEQYF.

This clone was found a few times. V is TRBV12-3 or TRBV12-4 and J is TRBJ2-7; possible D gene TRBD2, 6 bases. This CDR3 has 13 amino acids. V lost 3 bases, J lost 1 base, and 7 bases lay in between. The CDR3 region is CASSLAGSYEQYF. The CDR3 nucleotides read TGTGCCAGCAGTTTGGCGGGGTCCTACGAGCAGTACTTC.

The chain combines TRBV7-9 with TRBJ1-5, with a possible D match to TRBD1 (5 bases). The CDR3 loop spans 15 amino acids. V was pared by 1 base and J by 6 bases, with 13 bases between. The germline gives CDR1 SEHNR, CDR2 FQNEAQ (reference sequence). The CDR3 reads CASSLVDGGSQPQHF. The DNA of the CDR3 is TGTGCCAGCAGCTTAGTGGACGGGGGTAGTCAGCCCCAGCATTTT.

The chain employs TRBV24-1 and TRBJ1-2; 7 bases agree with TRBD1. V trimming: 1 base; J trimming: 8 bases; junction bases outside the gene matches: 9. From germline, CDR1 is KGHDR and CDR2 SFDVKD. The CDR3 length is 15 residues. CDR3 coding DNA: TGTGCCACCAGTGATTTTGGTCATCAGGGGGGCGGCTACACCTTC. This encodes CATSDFGHQGGGYTF.

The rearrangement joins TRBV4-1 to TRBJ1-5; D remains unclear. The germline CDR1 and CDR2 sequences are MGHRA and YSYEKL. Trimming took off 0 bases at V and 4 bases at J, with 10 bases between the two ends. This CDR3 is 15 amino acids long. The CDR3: CASSQDLGRNQPQHF. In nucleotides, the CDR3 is TGCGCCAGCAGCCAAGATCTAGGAAGAAATCAGCCCCAGCATTTT.

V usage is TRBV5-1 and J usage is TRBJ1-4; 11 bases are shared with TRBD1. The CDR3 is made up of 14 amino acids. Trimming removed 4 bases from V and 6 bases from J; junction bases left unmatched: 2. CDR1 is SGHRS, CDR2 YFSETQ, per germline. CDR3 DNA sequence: TGCGCCAGCAGCCCGGGACAGGGGGATGAAAAACTGTTTTTT. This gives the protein CASSPGQGDEKLFF.

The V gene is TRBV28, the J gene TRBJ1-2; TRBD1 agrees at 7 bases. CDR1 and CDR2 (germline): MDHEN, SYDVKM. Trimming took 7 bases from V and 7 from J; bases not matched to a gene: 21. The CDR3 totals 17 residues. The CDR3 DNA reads TGTGCCAGCACCCCCGACCGAAGAGGGGCATGGGACAGTGGCTACACCTTC. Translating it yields CASTPDRRGAWDSGYTF.

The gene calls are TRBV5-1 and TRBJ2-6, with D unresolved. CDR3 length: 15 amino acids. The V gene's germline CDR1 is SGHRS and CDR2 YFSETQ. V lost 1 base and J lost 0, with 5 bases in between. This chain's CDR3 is CASSLSNSGANVLTF. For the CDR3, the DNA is TGCGCCAGCAGCTTGTCAAACTCTGGGGCCAACGTCCTGACTTTC.

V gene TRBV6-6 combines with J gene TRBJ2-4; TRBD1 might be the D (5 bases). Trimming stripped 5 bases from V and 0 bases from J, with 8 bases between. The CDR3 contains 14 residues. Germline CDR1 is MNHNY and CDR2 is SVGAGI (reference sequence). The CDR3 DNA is TGTGCCAGCAGTAAGGACATAGCCAAAAACATTCAGTACTTC. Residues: CASSKDIAKNIQYF.

In nucleotides, the CDR3 is TGTGCCAGCAGCTTTCAGCGACAGCGAAATTACGAGCAGTACTTC. This translates into CASSFQRQRNYEQYF. The chain combines TRBV11-2 with TRBJ2-7; a weak D match, TRBD1 (5 bases). Per the germline V gene, CDR1 is SGHAT and CDR2 is FQNNGV. Trimming stripped 3 bases from V and 4 bases from J, with 16 bases between. The CDR3 extends over 15 amino acids.

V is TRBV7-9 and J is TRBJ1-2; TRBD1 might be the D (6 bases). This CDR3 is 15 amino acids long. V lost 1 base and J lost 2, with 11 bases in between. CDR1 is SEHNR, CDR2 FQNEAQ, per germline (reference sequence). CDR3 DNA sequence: TGTGCCAGCAGCTTAGTTCTGGGGGCGAACTATGGCTACACCTTC. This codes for CASSLVLGANYGYTF.

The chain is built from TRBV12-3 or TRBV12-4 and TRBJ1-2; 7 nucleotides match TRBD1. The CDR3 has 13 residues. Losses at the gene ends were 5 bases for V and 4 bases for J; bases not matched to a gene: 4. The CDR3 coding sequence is TGTGCCAGCAGTATAGGGGGCGGCTATGGCTACACCTTC. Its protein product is CASSIGGGYGYTF.